The clone carrying this T cell receptor (beta chain) turned up a few times. What it binds is not known. Sample time point: longitudinal time-point 1 (baseline). Where libraries were unsorted, they were derived from 2 million PBMCs stored at -80 degrees C. The data are from a study of neurological immune-mediated disorders. Study-level results: Expanded clones shared no CDR3 amino acid sequences across subjects, suggesting private repertoires in all groups. Multiple sclerosis, the disease with the least TCR clonal expansion, fell below healthy controls, whereas HTLV-1-associated myelopathy showed the most.

The authors made cDNA by 5'RACE with 10-nucleotide random UMIs. TCRdb passed the 5' RACE reads through MiXCR, listing each CDR3 protein once. The sample holds about 49,000 distinct CDR3 sequences; approximately 9.1% are singletons and the top ten take roughly 1.5%. The TCR comes from a woman in her forties in good health. The specimen was PBMCs.

The CDR3: CASSGLGQGNTGELFF. CDR3 in DNA: TGTGCCAGCAGCGGCCTGGGACAGGGAAACACCGGGGAGCTGTTTTTT. The J gene is TRBJ2-2, the V gene TRBV2, with 9 nucleotides matching TRBD1. V dropped 6 bases and J dropped 2; count of bases not matched to a gene: 7. Germline V gene sequence: CDR1 SNHLY, CDR2 FYNNEI. The CDR3 contains 16 residues.